The 25 T cell receptor beta chains listed next were all sequenced from one sample in a study of blood T cells in healthy people across ages. A second PCR, run for roughly 7 to 11 cycles, used a sample-barcoded 5' primer plus a J-beta primer mix. From the 5' RACE reads, TCRdb called clonotypes with MiXCR, one entry per CDR3 protein. The data hold 730,000 or so distinct CDR3 sequences, with around 46% observed a single time. Sequencing input: blood. The receptor set was obtained from an older woman in good health.

This rearrangement joins TRBV29-1 to TRBJ1-4; 7 bases line up with TRBD1. Germline values: CDR1 SQVTM, CDR2 ANQGSEA. Trimming at V came to 4 bases and at J to 7 bases, leaving 6 bases not matched to a gene. The CDR3 spans 13 residues. This CDR3 reads CSVGEGAGEKLFF. CDR3 DNA: TGCAGCGTTGGGGAGGGGGCAGGTGAAAAACTGTTTTTT. The full variable domain, rest sourced from reference TRBV29-1 and TRBJ1-4, is SAVISQKPSRDICQRGTSLTIQCQVDSQVTMMFWYRQQPGQSLTLIATANQGSEATYESGFVIDKFPISRPNLTFSTLTVSNMSPEDSSIYLCSVGEGAGEKLFFGSGTQLSVL.

The table lists this clonotype with a count of one. The chain combines TRBV7-9 with TRBJ2-5, with 11 positions matching TRBD2. CDR1 and CDR2 from the germline V gene are SEHNR and FQNEAQ (reference sequence). The CDR3 consists of 15 residues. Losses at the gene ends were 5 bases for V and 11 bases for J; bases not matched to a gene: 13. CDR3: CASSIVAGGPNEQYF. DNA of the CDR3: TGTGCCAGCAGCATTGTAGCGGGAGGGCCCAATGAGCAGTACTTC.

This chain joins TRBV12-3 or TRBV12-4 and TRBJ2-3; D possibly matches TRBD1 or TRBD2 (5 bases each). CDR3 size: 14 residues. V lost 4 bases, J lost 5 bases, and 13 bases lay in between. The CDR3 sequence: CASSCRGAGDTQYF. CDR3 in DNA: TGTGCCAGCAGTTGCAGAGGGGCCGGAGATACGCAGTATTTT.

Remarks on this clonotype: A single base separates this from a much larger clone, so it may be a read error. V is TRBV20-1 and J is TRBJ2-7; D is uncertain. The CDR3 length is 12 residues. Looked up from germline, CDR1 is DFQATT and CDR2 is SNEGSKA (reference sequence). The CDR3 region has the DNA TGCAGTGCTAGCGGAAGCTCCTACAAGCAGTACTTC. It codes for CSASGSSYKQYF.

In its sample, this clonotype was seen a few times. V is TRBV24-1 and J is TRBJ2-1; D remains ambiguous. The CDR3 sequence is 11 residues long. V dropped 6 bases and J dropped 6 bases, with 5 bases sitting between them. The germline CDR1 and CDR2 sequences are KGHDR and SFDVKD. The CDR3 loop is CATSLSNEQFF. The CDR3 coding sequence is TGTGCCACCAGTCTAAGCAATGAGCAGTTCTTC.

The chain is built from TRBV4-1 and TRBJ2-7; D might be TRBD1 or TRBD2, each matching 6 bases. The CDR3 spans 14 residues. Trimming cost V 1 base and J 6 bases, with 13 bases left between them. Looked up from germline, CDR1 is MGHRA and CDR2 is YSYEKL. In DNA form, the CDR3 reads TGCGCCAGCAGCCAAGTTGAACAGGGAGGCGAGCAGTACTTC. Encoded protein: CASSQVEQGGEQYF.

The chain recombines TRBV12-3 or TRBV12-4 with TRBJ2-2; 15 nucleotides line up with TRBD2. This CDR3 spans 18 amino acids. V lost 6 bases to trimming and J lost 4 bases; unmatched junction nucleotides: 9. CDR3 protein: CASSAGLAGGESTGELFF. CDR3 bases: TGTGCCAGCAGCGCCGGACTAGCGGGAGGGGAGAGCACCGGGGAGCTGTTTTTT.

The genes are TRBV9 and TRBJ2-5; D could derive from TRBD1 or TRBD2 (5 bases each). Germline V CDR1 and CDR2: SGDLS, YYNGEE. The CDR3 contains 12 residues. Trimming stripped 2 bases from V and 7 bases from J, with 9 bases between. The CDR3 DNA sequence: TGTGCCAGCAGCGTGGGACCCGGGACCCAGTACTTC. It codes for CASSVGPGTQYF.

This clonotype was detected a few times. The chain uses TRBV6-2 or TRBV6-3 and TRBJ2-7; 14 bases agree with TRBD2. Trimming cost V 8 bases and J 5 bases; bases outside gene matches: 5. Germline V CDR1 and CDR2: MNHEY, SVGEGT. The CDR3 has 14 amino acids. DNA of the CDR3: TGTGCCAGCCTGGGACTAGCGGGAGCCCACGAGCAGTACTTC. Translating gives CASLGLAGAHEQYF.

Regarding this clonotype: A much larger clone sits a single nucleotide away, making a read error possible. V and J are TRBV10-2 and TRBJ2-1; tentatively, D is TRBD1 or TRBD2 (6 bases each). The CDR3 is 15 amino acids. CDR1 and CDR2 from the germline V gene are WSHSY and SAAADI. Trimming took 3 bases from V and 10 from J, leaving 19 bases between them. In nucleotides, the CDR3 is TGCGCCAGCAGTGACACCACGAGGGGGGCCTACGAGCAGTTCTTC. This codes for CASSDTTRGAYEQFF.

This clonotype was recorded a few times. This chain connects TRBV29-1 to TRBJ2-3, with 12 bases identical to TRBD2. Germline CDR1 is SQVTM and CDR2 is ANQGSEA. V lost 7 bases to trimming and J lost 3 bases; unmatched junction nucleotides: 8. The CDR3 is 15 amino acids. CDR3 residues: CSGRLGLAGTDTQYF. The CDR3 coding sequence is TGCAGCGGCCGCCTCGGACTAGCGGGGACAGATACGCAGTATTTT.

This clonotype showed up just once. This chain uses TRBV29-1 with TRBJ1-5; 10 bases align to TRBD1. Trimming at V came to 6 bases and at J to 6 bases, leaving 11 bases not matched to a gene. Looked up from germline, CDR1 is SQVTM and CDR2 is ANQGSEA. This CDR3 is 15 amino acids long. The CDR3 nucleotides are TGCAGCGTGCCCAGTCCGGGACAGGGGTCTCAGCCCCAGCATTTT. Protein sequence: CSVPSPGQGSQPQHF. The whole variable domain, filled in from reference TRBV29-1 and TRBJ1-5, reads SAVISQKPSRDICQRGTSLTIQCQVDSQVTMMFWYRQQPGQSLTLIATANQGSEATYESGFVIDKFPISRPNLTFSTLTVSNMSPEDSSIYLCSVPSPGQGSQPQHFGDGTRLSIL.

The sample holds one count of this clonotype. V and J are TRBV18 and TRBJ1-3, with 10 bases lining up with TRBD1. Per germline, CDR1 KGHSH and CDR2 LQKENI. V lost 2 bases, J lost 4 bases, and 5 bases stayed unmatched. The CDR3 spans 16 residues. The CDR3 reads CASSPAGTGVGNTIYF. The CDR3 nucleotides read TGTGCCAGCTCACCAGCGGGGACAGGGGTCGGAAACACCATATATTTT.

In regard to this clonotype: At one end the junction does not follow the germline gene, possibly because of a read error. CDR3 coding DNA: TGCGCCAGCAACCAAGATCCCCTTAATAATGAAAAACTGTTTTTT. It encodes CASNQDPLNNEKLFF. The chain couples TRBV4-3 to TRBJ1-4; D gene ambiguous. Germline CDR1 is LGHNA and CDR2 is YSLEER. The CDR3 extends over 15 amino acids.

This clonotype was detected only a few times. V and J are TRBV29-1 and TRBJ1-1, with D unresolved. V lost 4 bases to trimming and J lost 5 bases, with 8 bases between them. Germline values: CDR1 SQVTM, CDR2 ANQGSEA. The CDR3 is 11 residues long. The CDR3 DNA reads as TGCAGCGTTGTCCGCGGAACTGAAGCTTTCTTT. Its protein product is CSVVRGTEAFF.

This clonotype appeared a single time. A read error is possible here, since a much larger clone lies one base away. The V call is TRBV3-1, the J call TRBJ2-4; TRBD2 agrees at 9 bases. The J call is in doubt because the DNA end fits TRBJ2-5 better. Germline CDR1 and CDR2: LGHDT and YNNKEL (reference sequence). The CDR3 has 17 residues. CDR3: CAGSPTLQAGGLETQYF. In DNA, the CDR3 is TGTGCCGGCAGCCCTACCCTTCAAGCGGGGGGATTAGAGACCCAGTACTTC.

On this clonotype: A much larger clone differs from this one at a single base, so this may be a read error. The J gene is TRBJ2-5, the V gene TRBV7-2; D remains unclear. The DNA matches TRBJ2-7 better at its end, which makes the J call doubtful. The CDR3 is 14 residues long. Germline values: CDR1 SGHTA, CDR2 FQGNSA. DNA for the CDR3: TGTGCCGGCAGCTTAGGGTCAGGAAGCTACGAGCAGTACTTC. This sequence encodes CAGSLGSGSYEQYF.

This sequence joins TRBV20-1 and TRBJ2-1; TRBD2 matches at 9 bases. The J call is uncertain, as TRBJ2-7 better fits the DNA end. The germline V gene has CDR1 DFQATT and CDR2 SNEGSKA (reference sequence). This CDR3 is built from 14 residues. The CDR3 sequence is CSANSGSSYNEQYF. The DNA of the CDR3 is TGCAGTGCTAATAGCGGGAGCTCCTACAATGAGCAGTACTTC.

As regards this clonotype: This could be a read error, since a much larger clone is one nucleotide away. This chain links TRBV4-2 with TRBJ2-3, with D tentatively TRBD2 (5 bases). V was pared by 0 bases and J by 2 bases, with 15 bases between. The CDR3 length is 17 residues. Germline CDR1 is LGHNA and CDR2 is YNFKEQ. The CDR3 is CASSQDMAGGPTDTQYF. CDR3 nucleotide sequence: TGTGCCAGCAGCCAAGATATGGCTGGCGGGCCCACAGATACGCAGTATTTT.

There are a few counts of this clonotype. The rearrangement joins TRBV12-3 or TRBV12-4 to TRBJ2-5; TRBD2 agrees at 9 bases. This CDR3 has 18 residues. Trimming removed 3 bases from V and 0 bases from J; junction bases left unmatched: 11. Here the CDR3 DNA reads TGTGCCAGCAGTTTGGGATCTAGCGGGAAAACGTACCAAGAGACCCAGTACTTC. This gives the protein CASSLGSSGKTYQETQYF.

The V and J genes are TRBV11-2 and TRBJ2-1; weak D call: TRBD2 (7 bases). Trimming left V 4 bases short and J 3 bases short, with 16 bases between. Germline-derived CDR1 and CDR2 are SGHAT and FQNNGV. The CDR3 is 16 amino acids. The CDR3 protein is CASSSVLGGDYNEQFF. DNA for the CDR3: TGTGCCAGCAGCTCCGTCTTAGGGGGGGACTACAATGAGCAGTTCTTC. The full variable domain, completed using reference TRBV11-2 and TRBJ2-1, is EAGVAQSPRYKIIEKRQSVAFWCNPISGHATLYWYQQILGQGPKLLIQFQNNGVVDDSQLPKDRFSAERLKGVDSTLKIQPAKLEDSAVYLCASSSVLGGDYNEQFFGPGTRLTVL.

J is TRBJ2-1 and V is TRBV9; D is possibly TRBD1 or TRBD2 (5 bases each). The V end was cut by 4 bases, the J end by 15 bases, with 17 bases between. The germline V gene encodes CDR1 SGDLS and CDR2 YYNGEE. This CDR3 region has 12 residues. The CDR3 nucleotides are TGTGCCAGCAGCCCGGGGCCTGGGGCGTTGTTCTTC. Amino acid sequence: CASSPGPGALFF.

This clonotype was seen once. The J gene is TRBJ2-5, the V gene TRBV12-5; 9 bases match TRBD1. V dropped 5 bases and J dropped 5; count of bases not matched to a gene: 6. The CDR3 runs to 14 residues. Germline V gene sequence: CDR1 LGHNT, CDR2 FRNRAP. The CDR3 sequence: CASGPGQGDETQYF. The CDR3 coding sequence is TGTGCTAGTGGTCCGGGACAGGGTGACGAGACCCAGTACTTC.

The V gene is TRBV27, the J gene TRBJ1-5; perhaps TRBD1 as D (6 bases). CDR3 length: 17 residues. Looked up from germline, CDR1 is MNHEY and CDR2 is SMNVEV (reference sequence). Deletions cut 2 bases from V and 1 base from J, with 15 bases between. This CDR3 reads CASSLPTGRWSNQPQHF. Written as DNA, the CDR3 is TGTGCCAGCAGTTTACCCACAGGGAGATGGAGCAATCAGCCCCAGCATTTT.

This clonotype was counted a few times. The V and J genes are TRBV2 and TRBJ2-1; 7 bases are a match to TRBD1. This CDR3 has 14 amino acids. CDR1 is SNHLY and CDR2 is FYNNEI in the germline V gene. The V and J ends lost 8 bases and 4 bases, in that order; junction bases with no gene match: 8. CDR3 amino acids: CASPRGQGYNEQFF. The CDR3 bases are TGTGCCAGCCCGAGGGGGCAAGGTTACAATGAGCAGTTCTTC.